The clone carrying this T cell receptor (beta chain) was counted only a few times. What it recognizes is unknown. These data belong to a study of post-analysis software for immune sequencing data. The study's findings and limits: TRBV5-6, TRBV5-1 and TRBV20-1 were among several TRBV segments more frequent in patients than controls. The F measure placed samples prepared in the same batch into strongly shared clusters.

This CDR3 has 12 residues. The germline CDR1 and CDR2 sequences are MDHEN and SYDVKM. The V gene lost 4 bases and the J gene lost 8 bases, with 11 bases spanning the gap. Unique molecular identifiers were built into the TCR beta cDNA libraries. Each CDR3 protein is one row after TCRdb ran MiXCR on the PCR reads. Of more than 500,000 distinct CDR3 sequences listed, 34% are singletons. Material: blood. The chain recombines TRBV28 with TRBJ1-2; TRBD1 might be the D (5 bases). The clonotype comes from a girl aged 2-17 years with multiple sclerosis. Written as DNA, the CDR3 is TGTGCCAGCAGTTCACAGGATTTAGGCTACACCTTC. Its protein is CASSSQDLGYTF.